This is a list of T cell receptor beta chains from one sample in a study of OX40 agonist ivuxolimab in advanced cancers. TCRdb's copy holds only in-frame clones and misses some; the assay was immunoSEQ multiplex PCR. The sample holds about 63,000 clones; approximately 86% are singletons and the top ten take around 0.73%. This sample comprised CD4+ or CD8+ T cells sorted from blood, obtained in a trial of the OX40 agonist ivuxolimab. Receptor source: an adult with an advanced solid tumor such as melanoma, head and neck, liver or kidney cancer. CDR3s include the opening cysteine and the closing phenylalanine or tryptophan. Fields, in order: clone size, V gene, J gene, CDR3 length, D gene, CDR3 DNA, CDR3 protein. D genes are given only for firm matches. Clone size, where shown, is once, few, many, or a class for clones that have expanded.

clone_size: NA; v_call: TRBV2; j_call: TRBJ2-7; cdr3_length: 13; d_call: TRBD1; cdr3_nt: TGTGCCAGCAGTGAGGGACAGTTCTACGAGCAGTACTTC; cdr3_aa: CASSEGQFYEQYF
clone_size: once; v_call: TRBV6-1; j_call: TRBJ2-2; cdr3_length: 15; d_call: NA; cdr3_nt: TGTGCCAGCAGTCTCCTAGCTGTGAACACCGGGGAGCTGTTTTTT; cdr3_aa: CASSLLAVNTGELFF
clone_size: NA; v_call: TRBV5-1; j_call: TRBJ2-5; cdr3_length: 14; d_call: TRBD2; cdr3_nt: TGCGCCAGCAACCCTAGCGGGAGTGAAGAGACCCAGTACTTC; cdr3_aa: CASNPSGSEETQYF
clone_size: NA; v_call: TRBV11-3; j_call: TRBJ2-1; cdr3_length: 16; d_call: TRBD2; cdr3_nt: TGTGCCAGCAGCCCCCGGGGGGAAACGGGCGTTGGTGAGCAGTTCTTC; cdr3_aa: CASSPRGETGVGEQFF
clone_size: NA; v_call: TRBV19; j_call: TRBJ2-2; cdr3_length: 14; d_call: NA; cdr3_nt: TGTGCCAGTACCTTTAGCTGGAACACCGGGGAGCTGTTTTTT; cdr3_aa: CASTFSWNTGELFF
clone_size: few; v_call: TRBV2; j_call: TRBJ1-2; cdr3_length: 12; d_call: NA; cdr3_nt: TGTGCCAGCAGTGAATCTGGCTCGGGCTACACCTTC; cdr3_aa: CASSESGSGYTF
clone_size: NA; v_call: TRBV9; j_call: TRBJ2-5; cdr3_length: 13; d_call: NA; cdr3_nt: TGTGCCAGCAGCGTAGGTGGGCAAGAGACCCAGTACTTC; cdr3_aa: CASSVGGQETQYF
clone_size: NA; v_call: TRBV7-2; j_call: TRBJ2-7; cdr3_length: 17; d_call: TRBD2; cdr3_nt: TGTGCCAGCAGCCTACGCTTGGGCCTAGCGGGAGCGGTCGAGCAGTACTTC; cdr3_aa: CASSLRLGLAGAVEQYF
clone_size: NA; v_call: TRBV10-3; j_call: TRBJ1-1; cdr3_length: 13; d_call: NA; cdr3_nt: TGTGCCATCAGTGAGGTACAGCATAGCGAAGCTTTCTTT; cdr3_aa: CAISEVQHSEAFF
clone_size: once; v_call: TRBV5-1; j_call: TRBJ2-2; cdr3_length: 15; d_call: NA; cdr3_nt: TGCGCCAGCAGCTTCCTCGGGGGGCCTACCGGGGAGCTGTTTTTT; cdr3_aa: CASSFLGGPTGELFF
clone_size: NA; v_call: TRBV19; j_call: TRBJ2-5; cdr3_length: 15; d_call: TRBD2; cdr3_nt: TGTGCCAGTAGTCGTAACGGGAGGGCCGGGGAGACCCAGTACTTC; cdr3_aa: CASSRNGRAGETQYF
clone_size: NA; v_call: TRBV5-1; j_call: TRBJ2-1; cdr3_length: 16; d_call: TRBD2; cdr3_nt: TGCGCCAGCAGCCCCACTCCGGGACTAGCGGGAGTTGAGCAGTTCTTC; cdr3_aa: CASSPTPGLAGVEQFF
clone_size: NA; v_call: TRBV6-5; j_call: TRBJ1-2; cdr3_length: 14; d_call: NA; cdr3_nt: TGTGCCAGCAGTCCGCTGGGGCGGAACTATGGCTACACCTTC; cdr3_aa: CASSPLGRNYGYTF